Below, 32 T cell receptor beta chains from the same sample are listed, as sequenced in a study of post-analysis software for immune sequencing data. TCR beta libraries were prepared from cDNA with unique molecular identifiers. Using its own MiXCR run on the PCR reads, TCRdb lists one record per CDR3 protein. The profile covers hundreds of thousands of distinct CDR3 sequences, with roughly 45% appearing a single time and around 1.7% taken by the ten largest. Their antigens are not known. Study observations and caveats: Among a few TRBV segments more frequent in patients than controls were TRBV5-6, TRBV5-1 and TRBV20-1.

Sequenced material: blood. These receptors all come from a girl between 5 and 17 years old with multiple sclerosis.

This clonotype was picked up many times. The chain recombines TRBV10-3 with TRBJ1-2; TRBD1 aligns across 9 bases. CDR3 length: 16 amino acids. V trimming: 6 bases; J trimming: 3 bases; junction bases outside the gene matches: 11. CDR1 ENHRY and CDR2 SYGVKD come from the germline V gene. DNA of the CDR3: TGTGCCATCAGAGTTGGACAGGGGAAGGGAGACTATGGCTACACCTTC. It codes for CAIRVGQGKGDYGYTF.

Worth noting for this clonotype: At one boundary the junction diverges from the germline segment, which might be a read error. The rearrangement joins TRBV12-3 or TRBV12-4 to TRBJ1-1; 9 nucleotides align to TRBD1. This CDR3 region has 14 residues. In nucleotides, the CDR3 is TGTACCAGCAGCGAGGACAGGGGGAACACTGAAGCTTTCTTT. Its protein is CTSSEDRGNTEAFF.

The table lists this clonotype with a few counts. The chain has TRBV5-1 and TRBJ2-7, with D tentatively TRBD1 (6 bases). Per germline, CDR1 SGHRS and CDR2 YFSETQ. The CDR3 is 15 amino acids. V was cut by 1 base and J by 5 bases, with 16 bases left in between. The DNA for the CDR3 is TGCGCCAGCAGCTTGAATACGGGACAAGCCGACGAGCAGTACTTC. This codes for CASSLNTGQADEQYF.

The chain links TRBV10-3 to TRBJ2-7, with D perhaps matching TRBD2 (8 bases). The J call may not be correct, given that the DNA end is closer to TRBJ2-5. The CDR3 has 15 residues. Looked up from germline, CDR1 is ENHRY and CDR2 is SYGVKD. CDR3 nucleotide sequence: TGTGCCATCAGTGGTTCAGGGGGACTAGAGGGGACCCAGTACTTC. This translates into CAISGSGGLEGTQYF.

This clonotype has more than one count but fewer than ten. This chain uses TRBV9 with TRBJ2-5, with 8 nucleotides matching TRBD2. V shed 2 bases, J shed 5 bases, and the junction held 8 bases outside the gene matches. The CDR3 consists of 15 residues. Germline V gene data show CDR1 as SGDLS and CDR2 as YYNGEE. The CDR3 loop reads CASSVDIAGIETQYF. As DNA, the CDR3 is TGTGCCAGCAGCGTCGACATAGCGGGGATCGAGACCCAGTACTTC.

Only a few counts were recorded for this clonotype. This chain links TRBV7-9 with TRBJ2-7; D remains ambiguous. This CDR3 has 16 residues. V was shortened by 4 bases and J by 1 base, with 17 bases between the two germline ends. CDR1 and CDR2 (germline): SEHNR, FQNEAQ (reference sequence). As DNA, the CDR3 is TGTGCCAGCAGCTCTGGTCCCCAGACACCGTCCTACGAGCAGTACTTC. It translates to CASSSGPQTPSYEQYF.

This clonotype was observed a few times. The CDR3 DNA sequence: TGTGCCAGCAGCGTATTGCGAGAGGACTACACCTTC. This sequence encodes CASSVLREDYTF. The rearrangement links TRBV9 to TRBJ1-2; the D is unclear. This CDR3 contains 12 residues. Germline lookup yields CDR1 SGDLS and CDR2 YYNGEE. Trimming cost V 1 base and J 10 bases, with 11 bases left between them.

This chain joins TRBV9 and TRBJ2-7; the D is unclear. CDR3 length: 14 residues. Trimming took off 0 bases at V and 3 bases at J, with 10 bases between the two ends. In germline, CDR1 is SGDLS, CDR2 YYNGEE. The DNA for the CDR3 is TGTGCCAGCAGCGTAGAGGCAGGCTTCTACGAGCAGTACTTC. Translating it yields CASSVEAGFYEQYF.

This chain links TRBV25-1 with TRBJ2-1; 7 nucleotides match TRBD2. From germline, CDR1 is MGHDK and CDR2 SYGVNS. Trimming removed 7 bases from V and 0 bases from J; junction bases left unmatched: 6. The CDR3 loop spans 15 amino acids. The CDR3 nucleotides are TGTGCCAGCACCCACGGGGGGACCTCCTACAATGAGCAGTTCTTC. It yields the protein CASTHGGTSYNEQFF. The entire variable domain, with the rest obtained from reference TRBV25-1 and TRBJ2-1, is as follows: EADIYQTPRYLVIGTGKKITLECSQTMGHDKMYWYQQDPGMELHLIHYSYGVNSTEKGDLSSESTVSRIRTEHFPLTLESARPSHTSQYLCASTHGGTSYNEQFFGPGTRLTVL.

J is TRBJ2-1 and V is TRBV12-3 or TRBV12-4; 10 bases fit TRBD1. There are 16 residues in the CDR3. With V trimmed by 5 bases and J by 6 bases, 10 bases remained unmatched. The CDR3: CASSRQFRTGGNEQFF. Written as DNA, the CDR3 is TGTGCCAGCAGTCGCCAGTTCCGGACAGGGGGCAATGAGCAGTTCTTC.

The rearrangement joins TRBV11-2 to TRBJ2-3; the D is unclear. Between the trimmed V and J ends, which lost 4 bases and 1 base, there was a span of 15 bases. There are 16 residues in the CDR3. CDR1 is SGHAT, CDR2 FQNNGV, per germline. CDR3 DNA: TGTGCCAGCAGCTCCCTGAGACGAGCGCGCACAGATACGCAGTATTTT. Residues: CASSSLRRARTDTQYF.

J is TRBJ2-7 and V is TRBV5-1, with D uncertain. Per the germline V gene, CDR1 is SGHRS and CDR2 is YFSETQ. The CDR3 totals 15 residues. Trimming removed 0 bases at V and 2 bases at J, with 12 bases between. For the CDR3, the DNA is TGCGCCAGCAGCTTGGTACCGGACCGACCCTACGAGCAGTACTTC. Amino acids: CASSLVPDRPYEQYF.

The chain links TRBV4-2 to TRBJ2-1; D might be TRBD2 (5 bases). With 4 bases removed from V and 4 bases from J, the gap between germline ends came to 17 bases. The CDR3 spans 16 residues. Germline CDR1 and CDR2: LGHNA and YNFKEQ. Written as DNA, the CDR3 is TGTGCCAGCAGCCTACCGGGGAGTCCCCTGTACAATGAGCAGTTCTTC. Its protein is CASSLPGSPLYNEQFF.

The V call is TRBV29-1, the J call TRBJ1-1; tentatively, D is TRBD1 (5 bases). V lost 3 bases to trimming and J lost 4 bases, with 18 bases between them. The CDR3 extends over 15 amino acids. Germline V gives CDR1 SQVTM, CDR2 ANQGSEA. The CDR3 sequence is CSVEGPAWALTEAFF. The CDR3 coding sequence is TGCAGCGTTGAGGGACCGGCGTGGGCCCTCACTGAAGCTTTCTTT.

The chain employs TRBV27 and TRBJ1-1; 7 bases are a match to TRBD1. The germline CDR1 and CDR2 sequences are MNHEY and SMNVEV (reference sequence). Trimming cost V 3 bases and J 0 bases; bases outside gene matches: 10. The CDR3 is made up of 17 amino acids. In DNA, the CDR3 is TGTGCCAGCAGTTTCGACCAGGGGGACCCCATGAACACTGAAGCTTTCTTT. It specifies CASSFDQGDPMNTEAFF.

This chain connects TRBV20-1 to TRBJ1-2, with TRBD1 as a possible D gene (5 bases). V gave up 2 bases and J gave up 2 bases, with 9 bases separating them. CDR3 length equals 13 residues. The germline CDR1 and CDR2 sequences are DFQATT and SNEGSKA (reference sequence). CDR3 nucleotide sequence: TGCAGTGCTAGAAAGGGACTGAACTATGGCTACACCTTC. It is translated as CSARKGLNYGYTF.

V is TRBV3-1 and J is TRBJ1-1; D remains ambiguous. V shed 4 bases and J shed 3 bases, with 18 bases lying between them. The CDR3 loop spans 16 amino acids. Germline assignment: CDR1 LGHDT and CDR2 YNNKEL (reference sequence). CDR3 protein: CASSRRNARKDTEAFF. The CDR3 DNA is TGTGCCAGCAGCCGTCGGAACGCCCGTAAGGACACTGAAGCTTTCTTT.

The chain couples TRBV12-3 or TRBV12-4 to TRBJ2-1; 8 bases agree with TRBD2. The CDR3 contains 14 residues. With V trimmed by 2 bases and J by 8 bases, 5 bases remained unmatched. This chain's CDR3 is CASSLTGGPDEQFF. As DNA, the CDR3 is TGTGCCAGCAGTTTAACGGGAGGGCCAGATGAGCAGTTCTTC.

The V call is TRBV3-1, the J call TRBJ2-3; D is possibly TRBD2 (6 bases). The ends were cut back, 8 bases at V and 3 bases at J, with 12 bases in the middle. Per the germline V gene, CDR1 is LGHDT and CDR2 is YNNKEL (reference sequence). CDR3 length equals 13 residues. CDR3 sequence (DNA): TGTGCCAGCGCCCCAGGGAGGACAGATACGCAGTATTTT. Translated, it gives CASAPGRTDTQYF.

CDR3 DNA: TGTGCCTGGAGTGCAGGGTCGAGACAGCCCCAGCATTTT. This gives the protein CAWSAGSRQPQHF. The chain has TRBV30 and TRBJ1-5; the D gene is possibly TRBD1 (5 bases). Germline V CDR1 and CDR2: GTSNPN, SVGIG (reference sequence). CDR3 length: 13 amino acids. Trimming cost V 1 base and J 7 bases, with 11 bases left between them.

The rearrangement links TRBV7-2 to TRBJ2-5; TRBD2 matches 7 bases. The last part of the DNA fits TRBJ2-7 better; the J call may be wrong. This CDR3 has 13 residues. Germline loops: CDR1 SGHTA, CDR2 FQGNSA. CDR3 residues: CASNSGLGLEQYF. The CDR3 DNA sequence: TGTGCCAGCAACTCCGGACTAGGTCTCGAGCAGTACTTC.

The rearrangement links TRBV5-1 to TRBJ2-7; 12 bases agree with TRBD1. The CDR3 extends over 15 amino acids. The V gene's germline CDR1 is SGHRS and CDR2 YFSETQ. The ends lost 6 bases at V and 3 bases at J; junction bases unmatched: 7. CDR3 nucleotides: TGCGCCAGCACCTCGGGACAGGGGGCAAGCTACGAGCAGTACTTC. It codes for CASTSGQGASYEQYF.

This chain joins TRBV4-1 and TRBJ1-5; possibly TRBD1 for D (6 bases). Germline lookup yields CDR1 MGHRA and CDR2 YSYEKL. Trimming removed 0 bases at V and 0 bases at J, with 9 bases between. The CDR3 length is 16 residues. The CDR3 sequence: CASSQEGAISNQPQHF. DNA of the CDR3: TGCGCCAGCAGCCAAGAGGGGGCCATTAGCAATCAGCCCCAGCATTTT.

This clonotype was seen a few times. This chain joins TRBV20-1 and TRBJ1-1; TRBD1 aligns across 8 bases. There are 14 residues in the CDR3. V gave up 1 base and J gave up 3 bases; unmatched junction bases: 4. CDR1 and CDR2 (germline): DFQATT, SNEGSKA (reference sequence). CDR3: CSARGGQVDTEAFF. CDR3 nucleotides: TGCAGTGCTAGAGGGGGACAGGTGGACACTGAAGCTTTCTTT.

This chain uses TRBV10-3 with TRBJ2-1, with D possibly TRBD2 on 5 matching bases. Per germline, CDR1 ENHRY and CDR2 SYGVKD. The V end was cut by 6 bases, the J end by 0 bases, with 9 bases between. This CDR3 spans 14 amino acids. CDR3 in amino acids: CAIRRESSYNEQFF. The CDR3 nucleotides are TGTGCCATCAGGAGGGAGAGCTCCTACAATGAGCAGTTCTTC.

J is TRBJ2-3 and V is TRBV15; D possibly matches TRBD1 or TRBD2 (5 bases each). In germline, CDR1 is LNHNV, CDR2 YYDKDF (reference sequence). Trimming shortened V by 0 bases and J by 3 bases, and 10 bases separated the two germline ends. The length of the CDR3 is 15 residues. The CDR3 region is CATSREFGATDTQYF. DNA for the CDR3: TGTGCCACCAGCAGAGAATTCGGGGCTACAGATACGCAGTATTTT.

The rearrangement uses TRBV11-2 and TRBJ2-6; D is unresolved. This CDR3 contains 15 residues. The V gene's germline CDR1 is SGHAT and CDR2 FQNNGV. The germline V and J ends were trimmed by 7 bases and 3 bases, with 13 bases remaining between them. The chain's CDR3 is CASNGVPGGANVLTF. DNA for the CDR3: TGTGCCAGCAACGGAGTCCCCGGTGGGGCCAACGTCCTGACTTTC.

The CDR3 here is CASTRGAANTGELFF. The CDR3 nucleotides are TGTGCCAGCACAAGGGGAGCAGCGAACACCGGGGAGCTGTTTTTT. The chain uses TRBV6-5 and TRBJ2-2; the D gene could be TRBD1 or TRBD2 (5 bases each). CDR3 size: 15 residues. V was pared by 7 bases and J by 0 bases, with 12 bases between. CDR1 and CDR2 from the germline V gene are MNHEY and SVGAGI.

The chain is built from TRBV6-5 and TRBJ1-2; TRBD1 aligns across 9 bases. The CDR3 is made up of 12 amino acids. After removal of 4 bases from V and 8 bases from J, the junction contained 2 bases not matched to a gene. CDR1 and CDR2 (germline): MNHEY, SVGAGI. CDR3 in DNA: TGTGCCAGCAGTTTCGGACAGGGGGGCTACACCTTC. As protein: CASSFGQGGYTF.

The V call is TRBV12-3 or TRBV12-4, the J call TRBJ2-5; perhaps TRBD2 as D (6 bases). V shed 3 bases and J shed 11 bases, with 22 bases lying between them. This CDR3 contains 15 residues. CDR3 amino acids: CASSFGVGLFHKQYF. The CDR3 region has the DNA TGTGCCAGCAGTTTTGGGGTGGGACTGTTCCACAAGCAGTACTTC.

The chain links TRBV20-1 to TRBJ1-1, with a weak D call TRBD1 (5 bases). The germline gives CDR1 DFQATT, CDR2 SNEGSKA (reference sequence). This CDR3 has 15 amino acids. V lost 4 bases and J lost 4, with 19 bases in between. The CDR3 nucleotides are TGCAGTGCTACCCCAAGTCCGGGGGTCGTCACTGAAGCTTTCTTT. Residues: CSATPSPGVVTEAFF.

This chain's CDR3 is CSVEGTSGDTQYF. The CDR3 DNA reads TGCAGCGTTGAGGGGACTAGCGGAGATACGCAGTATTTT. The V call is TRBV29-1, the J call TRBJ2-3; 11 bases map to TRBD2. Looked up from germline, CDR1 is SQVTM and CDR2 is ANQGSEA. This CDR3 is built from 13 residues. The trim removed 3 bases at V and 5 bases at J, leaving 1 base unmatched.